The rows below give T cell receptor beta chains drawn from one sample of a study of blood T cell repertoires in COVID-19. Sequenced by immunoSEQ multiplex PCR; TCRdb stores in-frame clones only, minus some. The table lists fewer than 300,000 clones, under 85% of them singletons. Sequences were obtained from peripheral blood. The receptor set was obtained from a human donor with COVID-19, enrolled during active disease. The donor label of this sample is uncertain. CDR3s include the opening cysteine and the closing phenylalanine or tryptophan. D genes are given only for firm matches. Some rows mark clone size as missing; the rest say once, few, many or name a class of expanded clone.

d_call: TRBD2; v_call: TRBV9; clone_size: .; j_call: TRBJ2-7; cdr3_aa: CASSVGFASGFSYEQYF; cdr3_nt: TGTGCCAGCAGCGTAGGATTTGCTAGCGGGTTCTCCTACGAGCAGTACTTC
d_call: .; v_call: TRBV30; clone_size: once; j_call: TRBJ1-6; cdr3_aa: CAWSEDLSSYNSPLHF; cdr3_nt: TGTGCCTGGAGTGAAGACTTAAGCTCCTATAATTCACCCCTCCACTTT
d_call: TRBD2; v_call: TRBV5-1; clone_size: few; j_call: TRBJ2-5; cdr3_aa: CASSLEASGRETQYF; cdr3_nt: TGCGCCAGCAGCTTGGAGGCTAGCGGGAGAGAGACCCAGTACTTC
d_call: .; v_call: TRBV6-2/TRBV6-3; clone_size: .; j_call: TRBJ2-2; cdr3_aa: CASSYTYGDTGELFF; cdr3_nt: TGTGCCAGCAGTTACACGTACGGTGACACCGGGGAGCTGTTTTTT
d_call: TRBD1; v_call: TRBV29-1; clone_size: .; j_call: TRBJ1-6; cdr3_aa: CSVSGGYNSPLHF; cdr3_nt: TGCAGCGTTTCAGGGGGTTATAATTCACCCCTCCACTTT
d_call: .; v_call: TRBV4-1; clone_size: few; j_call: TRBJ1-6; cdr3_aa: CASSQGGTSSSYNSPLHF; cdr3_nt: TGCGCCAGCAGCCAAGGGGGGACATCGAGCTCCTATAATTCACCCCTCCACTTT
d_call: TRBD2; v_call: TRBV29-1; clone_size: .; j_call: TRBJ2-1; cdr3_aa: CSARLAGVEQFF; cdr3_nt: TGCAGCGCCAGACTAGCGGGAGTCGAGCAGTTCTTC
d_call: .; v_call: TRBV4-3; clone_size: .; j_call: TRBJ2-1; cdr3_aa: CASSHSAVSGEQFF; cdr3_nt: TGCGCCAGCAGCCACTCAGCTGTTAGCGGTGAGCAGTTCTTC
d_call: TRBD1; v_call: TRBV5-4; clone_size: few; j_call: TRBJ2-3; cdr3_aa: CASSLDRGFSDTQYF; cdr3_nt: TGTGCCAGCAGCTTGGACAGGGGGTTTTCAGATACGCAGTATTTT
d_call: TRBD1; v_call: TRBV4-3; clone_size: .; j_call: TRBJ2-1; cdr3_aa: CASSQDTPGQGSYNEQFF; cdr3_nt: TGCGCCAGCAGCCAAGACACCCCGGGACAGGGGTCCTACAATGAGCAGTTCTTC
d_call: TRBD1; v_call: TRBV29-1; clone_size: once; j_call: TRBJ1-2; cdr3_aa: CSVEQGDGYGYTF; cdr3_nt: TGCAGCGTTGAACAGGGGGACGGCTATGGCTACACCTTC
d_call: .; v_call: TRBV6-5; clone_size: .; j_call: TRBJ2-7; cdr3_aa: CASRRTDRLYEQYF; cdr3_nt: TGTGCCAGCAGACGCACCGACAGGCTCTACGAGCAGTACTTC
d_call: TRBD1; v_call: TRBV30; clone_size: few; j_call: TRBJ1-5; cdr3_aa: CAWAQGANQPQHF; cdr3_nt: TGTGCCTGGGCTCAGGGGGCGAATCAGCCCCAGCATTTT
d_call: .; v_call: TRBV18; clone_size: .; j_call: TRBJ1-2; cdr3_aa: CASSPDGTMGYTF; cdr3_nt: TGTGCCAGCTCACCGGACGGGACTATGGGCTACACCTTC
d_call: .; v_call: TRBV19; clone_size: .; j_call: TRBJ1-1; cdr3_aa: CASSSYGSGLMNTEAFF; cdr3_nt: TGTGCCAGTAGTAGTTACGGCTCAGGTCTCATGAACACTGAAGCTTTCTTT
d_call: TRBD2; v_call: TRBV11-3; clone_size: .; j_call: TRBJ2-7; cdr3_aa: CASSSITSGSYEQYF; cdr3_nt: TGTGCCAGCAGCTCCATCACTAGCGGTTCCTACGAGCAGTACTTC
d_call: TRBD2; v_call: TRBV5-1; clone_size: .; j_call: TRBJ2-1; cdr3_aa: CASSPGLAGGNNEQFF; cdr3_nt: TGCGCCAGCAGCCCGGGACTAGCGGGAGGAAACAATGAGCAGTTCTTC
d_call: TRBD2; v_call: TRBV5-4; clone_size: .; j_call: TRBJ2-2; cdr3_aa: CASSWSIGSSGRAGELFF; cdr3_nt: TGTGCCAGCAGCTGGTCGATAGGGTCTAGCGGGAGGGCCGGGGAGCTGTTTTTT
d_call: TRBD1; v_call: TRBV27; clone_size: .; j_call: TRBJ2-7; cdr3_aa: CASRLDRGGTYEQYF; cdr3_nt: TGTGCCAGCAGGTTAGACAGGGGGGGAACCTACGAGCAGTACTTC
d_call: TRBD2; v_call: TRBV4-3; clone_size: .; j_call: TRBJ2-3; cdr3_aa: CASRSGGSTDTQYF; cdr3_nt: TGCGCCAGCAGATCCGGGGGGAGCACAGATACGCAGTATTTT
d_call: .; v_call: TRBV20-1; clone_size: once; j_call: TRBJ1-2; cdr3_aa: CSASIGVDYGYTF; cdr3_nt: TGCAGTGCTAGTATCGGGGTGGACTATGGCTACACCTTC
d_call: .; v_call: TRBV18; clone_size: .; j_call: TRBJ2-1; cdr3_aa: CASSPISSATYNEQFF; cdr3_nt: TGTGCCAGCTCACCAATTAGTAGCGCGACCTACAATGAGCAGTTCTTC
d_call: .; v_call: TRBV9; clone_size: .; j_call: TRBJ1-1; cdr3_aa: CASSVSGQGQGNTEAFF; cdr3_nt: TGTGCCAGCAGCGTATCAGGGCAGGGTCAAGGAAACACTGAAGCTTTCTTT
d_call: TRBD1; v_call: TRBV19; clone_size: .; j_call: TRBJ1-1; cdr3_aa: CASSSRQGGEAFF; cdr3_nt: TGTGCCAGTAGTTCCAGACAGGGCGGTGAAGCTTTCTTT
d_call: TRBD1; v_call: TRBV2; clone_size: .; j_call: TRBJ1-1; cdr3_aa: CASSEETGPWGEAFF; cdr3_nt: TGTGCCAGCAGTGAAGAGACAGGGCCTTGGGGTGAAGCTTTCTTT
d_call: .; v_call: TRBV21-1; clone_size: .; j_call: TRBJ1-3; cdr3_aa: CASSRTDYQLCRCSGNTIYF; cdr3_nt: TGTGCCAGCAGCAGGACAGATTATCAACTCTGCCGATGCTCTGGAAACACCATATATTTT
d_call: .; v_call: TRBV18; clone_size: .; j_call: TRBJ2-2; cdr3_aa: CASSPGQNTNTGELFF; cdr3_nt: TGTGCCAGCTCACCAGGACAGAATACGAACACCGGGGAGCTGTTTTTT
d_call: .; v_call: TRBV19; clone_size: .; j_call: TRBJ2-6; cdr3_aa: CASGSSGANVLTF; cdr3_nt: TGTGCCAGCGGGAGCTCTGGGGCCAACGTCCTGACTTTC
d_call: .; v_call: TRBV28; clone_size: .; j_call: TRBJ1-1; cdr3_aa: CASRTITEAFF; cdr3_nt: TGTGCCAGCCGGACAATCACTGAAGCTTTCTTT
d_call: .; v_call: TRBV30; clone_size: .; j_call: TRBJ1-4; cdr3_aa: CAWAPGSNEKLFF; cdr3_nt: TGTGCCTGGGCCCCGGGATCTAATGAAAAACTGTTTTTT
d_call: .; v_call: TRBV6-5; clone_size: .; j_call: TRBJ1-1; cdr3_aa: CASSYARNTEAFF; cdr3_nt: TGTGCCAGCAGTTACGCCAGGAACACTGAAGCTTTCTTT
d_call: .; v_call: TRBV21-1; clone_size: .; j_call: TRBJ2-1; cdr3_aa: CATTGRPFCTSSYNEQFF; cdr3_nt: TGTGCCACTACCGGGAGGCCCTTCTGCACGAGCTCCTACAATGAGCAGTTCTTC
d_call: TRBD2; v_call: TRBV6-6; clone_size: .; j_call: TRBJ2-7; cdr3_aa: CASRQQGTSGTYEQYF; cdr3_nt: TGTGCCAGCAGACAGCAAGGGACTAGCGGGACCTACGAGCAGTACTTC
d_call: TRBD2; v_call: TRBV7-8; clone_size: .; j_call: TRBJ2-2; cdr3_aa: CASSLEPSGSSTGELFF; cdr3_nt: TGTGCCAGCAGCTTAGAGCCTAGCGGGAGCTCCACCGGGGAGCTGTTTTTT
d_call: TRBD2; v_call: TRBV28; clone_size: .; j_call: TRBJ2-1; cdr3_aa: CASSLGLAGYNEQFF; cdr3_nt: TGTGCCAGCAGTCTCGGACTAGCGGGGTACAATGAGCAGTTCTTC
d_call: TRBD1; v_call: TRBV7-2; clone_size: few; j_call: TRBJ1-2; cdr3_aa: CASSFTGTDIDYGYTF; cdr3_nt: TGTGCCAGCAGCTTTACTGGGACAGATATCGACTATGGCTACACCTTC
d_call: .; v_call: TRBV19; clone_size: .; j_call: TRBJ1-6; cdr3_aa: CASSPQNSPLHF; cdr3_nt: TGTGCCAGTAGTCCGCAGAATTCACCCCTCCACTTT
d_call: .; v_call: TRBV5-4; clone_size: .; j_call: TRBJ2-4; cdr3_aa: CASSLVGDIQYF; cdr3_nt: TGTGCCAGCAGCTTGGTAGGAGACATTCAGTACTTC
d_call: .; v_call: TRBV6-5; clone_size: .; j_call: TRBJ1-2; cdr3_aa: CASSFSSQTARYGYTF; cdr3_nt: TGTGCCAGCAGTTTCTCCAGCCAGACCGCTAGATATGGCTACACCTTC